This T cell receptor beta chain is from a study of beta chain features in type 1 diabetes. Study-wide points: High TCR expression in some cells could lead to their over-representation in cDNA sequencing. Significant though moderate, a shortening of TCRB CDR3s appeared in all four CD4+ subsets of Type 1 diabetes patients.

Each donor gave one heparinised blood draw averaging roughly 120 mL. A CD45RO/CCR7/CD25/CD127/CD95/CD27 panel sorted naive, central memory, regulatory and stem cell-like memory CD4+ cells. This clone was observed many times. No antigen is known for it. V lost 6 bases and J 0 bases, leaving 12 bases between the germline ends. This CDR3 contains 15 residues. Germline CDR1 MNHEY, CDR2 SVGAGI. Sequenced material consisted of expressed TCRB transcripts (all of the isolated RNA was reverse transcribed). The method was immunoSEQ multiplex PCR; TCRdb's version includes in-frame clones alone and lacks a portion of them. Of about 120,000 clones in the sample, less than 20% were seen once.

Sequencing was performed on central memory CD4+ T cells from blood. The TCR sequence derives from a young man with type 1 diabetes. The chain joins TRBV6-5 to TRBJ1-5, with a weak D call TRBD1 (6 bases). In DNA form, the CDR3 reads TGTGCCAGCAGCCGGGACACCTATAGCAATCAGCCCCAGCATTTT. It yields the protein CASSRDTYSNQPQHF.